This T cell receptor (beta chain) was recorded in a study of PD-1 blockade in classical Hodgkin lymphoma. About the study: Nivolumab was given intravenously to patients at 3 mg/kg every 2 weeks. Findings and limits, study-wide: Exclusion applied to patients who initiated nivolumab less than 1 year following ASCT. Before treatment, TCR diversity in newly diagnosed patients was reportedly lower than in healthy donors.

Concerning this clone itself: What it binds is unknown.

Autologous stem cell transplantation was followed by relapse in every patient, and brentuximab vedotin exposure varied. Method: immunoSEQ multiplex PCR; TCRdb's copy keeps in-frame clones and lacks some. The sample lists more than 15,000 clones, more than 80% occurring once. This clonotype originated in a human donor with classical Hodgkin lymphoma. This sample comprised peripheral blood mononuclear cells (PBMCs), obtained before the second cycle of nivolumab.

CDR3 coding DNA: TGCGCCAGCAGCACAGGACAGGGGGCGTACGAGCAGTACTTC. This encodes CASSTGQGAYEQYF. The V gene is TRBV5-1, the J gene TRBJ2-7; 11 bases fit TRBD1. There are 14 residues in the CDR3. Per germline, CDR1 SGHRS and CDR2 YFSETQ. Trimming at V came to 4 bases and at J to 4 bases, leaving 4 bases not matched to a gene.